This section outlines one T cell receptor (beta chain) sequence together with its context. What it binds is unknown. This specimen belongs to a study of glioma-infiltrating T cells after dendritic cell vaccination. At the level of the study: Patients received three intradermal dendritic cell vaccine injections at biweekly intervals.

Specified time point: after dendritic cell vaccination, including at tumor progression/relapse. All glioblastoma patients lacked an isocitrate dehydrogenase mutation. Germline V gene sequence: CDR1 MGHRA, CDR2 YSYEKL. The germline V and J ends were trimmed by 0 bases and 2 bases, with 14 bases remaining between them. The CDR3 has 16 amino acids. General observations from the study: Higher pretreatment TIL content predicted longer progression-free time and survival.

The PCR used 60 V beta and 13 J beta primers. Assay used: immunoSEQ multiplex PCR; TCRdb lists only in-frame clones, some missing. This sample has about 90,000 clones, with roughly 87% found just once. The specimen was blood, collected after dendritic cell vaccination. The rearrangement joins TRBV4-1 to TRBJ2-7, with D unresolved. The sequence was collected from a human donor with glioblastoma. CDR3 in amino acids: CASSQDWPGRTYEQYF. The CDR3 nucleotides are TGCGCCAGCAGCCAAGATTGGCCAGGTCGTACCTACGAGCAGTACTTC.